The rows below give T cell receptor beta chains drawn from one sample of a study of precursors of human CD4 cytotoxic T cells. TCRdb fed the reads into MiXCR, producing one record per CDR3 protein. The data contain approximately 350 distinct CDR3 sequences, roughly 20% of them singletons. The sample taken for sequencing was memory CD4+ T cells from blood (PBMCs). The source of these receptors is a human donor in good health. The conserved cysteine and the conserved F or W are not part of the CDR3 here. Fields, in order: V gene, CDR3 length, CDR3 protein.

V: TRBV6-6; length: 10; CDR3: ASTAEGGELF
V: TRBV29-1; length: 8; CDR3: SVMWEKLF
V: TRBV20-1; length: 11; CDR3: SASLTGGETQY
V: TRBV20-1; length: 12; CDR3: SARRGGRSGEQF
V: TRBV12-3/TRBV12-4; length: 14; CDR3: ASSLPQVGPNYGYT
V: TRBV29-1; length: 9; CDR3: SVEFLGTRY
V: TRBV4-2; length: 14; CDR3: ASSPEWEGSTDTQY
V: TRBV11-2; length: 9; CDR3: ASSYHYEQY